This T cell receptor (beta chain) was sequenced during a study of blood T cells in healthy people across ages. Overall study findings and caveats: More naive CD4+ cells and higher diversity marked long-lived donors relative to aged donors.

Individuals who donated were healthy Caucasians from Russia aged about 6 to 100. Next came a second PCR, run for about 6 to 11 cycles, which used a sample-barcoded 5' primer along with a J-beta primer mix. TCRdb re-analysed the 5' RACE reads in MiXCR, keeping a single row per CDR3 protein. This sample has some 860,000 distinct CDR3 sequences, with roughly three fifths found just once. As regards this clonotype: The antigen is undetermined.

This CDR3 is 19 amino acids long. Deletions cut 0 bases from V and 4 bases from J, with 25 bases between. Per germline, CDR1 SNHLY and CDR2 FYNNEI. What was sequenced was blood. The sequence was collected from a man aged 35 to 55 in good health. The J gene is TRBJ2-7, the V gene TRBV2; D is uncertain. Here the CDR3 reads CASSEALPGIRNRYYEQYF. CDR3 bases: TGTGCCAGCAGTGAAGCGCTTCCGGGTATCCGGAACCGGTATTACGAGCAGTACTTC.